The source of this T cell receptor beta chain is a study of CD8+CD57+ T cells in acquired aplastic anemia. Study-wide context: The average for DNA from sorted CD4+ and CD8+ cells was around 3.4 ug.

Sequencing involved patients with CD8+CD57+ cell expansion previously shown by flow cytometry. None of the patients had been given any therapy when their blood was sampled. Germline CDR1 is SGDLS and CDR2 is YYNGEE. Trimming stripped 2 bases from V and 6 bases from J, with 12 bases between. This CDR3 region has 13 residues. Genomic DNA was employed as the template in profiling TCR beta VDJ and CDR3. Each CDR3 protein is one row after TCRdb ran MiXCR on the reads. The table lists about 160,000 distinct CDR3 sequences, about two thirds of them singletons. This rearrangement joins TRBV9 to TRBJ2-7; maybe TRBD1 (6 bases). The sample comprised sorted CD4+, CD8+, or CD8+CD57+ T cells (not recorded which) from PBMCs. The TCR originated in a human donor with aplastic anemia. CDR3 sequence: CASSVQSGAEQYF. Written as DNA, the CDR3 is TGTGCCAGCAGCGTCCAATCAGGGGCCGAGCAGTACTTC.